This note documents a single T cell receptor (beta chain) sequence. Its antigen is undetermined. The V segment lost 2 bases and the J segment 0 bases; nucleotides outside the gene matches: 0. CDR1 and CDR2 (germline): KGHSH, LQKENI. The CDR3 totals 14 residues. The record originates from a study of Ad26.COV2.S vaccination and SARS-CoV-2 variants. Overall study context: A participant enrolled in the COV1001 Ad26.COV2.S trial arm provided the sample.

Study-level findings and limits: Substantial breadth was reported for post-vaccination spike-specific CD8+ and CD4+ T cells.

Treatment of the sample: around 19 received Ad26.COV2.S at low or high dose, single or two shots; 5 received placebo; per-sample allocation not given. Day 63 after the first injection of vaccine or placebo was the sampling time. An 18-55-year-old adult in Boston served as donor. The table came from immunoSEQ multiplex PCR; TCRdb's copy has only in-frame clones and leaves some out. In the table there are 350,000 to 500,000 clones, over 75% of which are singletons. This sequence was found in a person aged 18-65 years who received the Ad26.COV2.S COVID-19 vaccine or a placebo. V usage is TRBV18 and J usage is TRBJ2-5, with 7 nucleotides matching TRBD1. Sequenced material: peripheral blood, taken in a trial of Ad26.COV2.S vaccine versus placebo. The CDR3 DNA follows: TGTGCCAGCTCACCAGGGACAGACCAAGAGACCCAGTACTTC. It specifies CASSPGTDQETQYF.